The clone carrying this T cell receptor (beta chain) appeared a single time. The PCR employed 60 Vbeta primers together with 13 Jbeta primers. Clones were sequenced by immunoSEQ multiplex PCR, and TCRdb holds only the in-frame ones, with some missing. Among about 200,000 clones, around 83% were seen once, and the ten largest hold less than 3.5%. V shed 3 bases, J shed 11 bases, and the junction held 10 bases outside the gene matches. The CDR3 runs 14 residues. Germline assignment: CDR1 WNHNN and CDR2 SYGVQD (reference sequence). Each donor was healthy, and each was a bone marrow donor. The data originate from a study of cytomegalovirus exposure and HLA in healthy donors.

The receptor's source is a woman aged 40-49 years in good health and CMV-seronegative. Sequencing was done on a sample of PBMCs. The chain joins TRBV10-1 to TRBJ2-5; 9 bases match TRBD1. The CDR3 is CASSELDRGGEQYF. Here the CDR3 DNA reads TGCGCCAGCAGTGAATTGGACAGGGGTGGGGAGCAGTACTTC.